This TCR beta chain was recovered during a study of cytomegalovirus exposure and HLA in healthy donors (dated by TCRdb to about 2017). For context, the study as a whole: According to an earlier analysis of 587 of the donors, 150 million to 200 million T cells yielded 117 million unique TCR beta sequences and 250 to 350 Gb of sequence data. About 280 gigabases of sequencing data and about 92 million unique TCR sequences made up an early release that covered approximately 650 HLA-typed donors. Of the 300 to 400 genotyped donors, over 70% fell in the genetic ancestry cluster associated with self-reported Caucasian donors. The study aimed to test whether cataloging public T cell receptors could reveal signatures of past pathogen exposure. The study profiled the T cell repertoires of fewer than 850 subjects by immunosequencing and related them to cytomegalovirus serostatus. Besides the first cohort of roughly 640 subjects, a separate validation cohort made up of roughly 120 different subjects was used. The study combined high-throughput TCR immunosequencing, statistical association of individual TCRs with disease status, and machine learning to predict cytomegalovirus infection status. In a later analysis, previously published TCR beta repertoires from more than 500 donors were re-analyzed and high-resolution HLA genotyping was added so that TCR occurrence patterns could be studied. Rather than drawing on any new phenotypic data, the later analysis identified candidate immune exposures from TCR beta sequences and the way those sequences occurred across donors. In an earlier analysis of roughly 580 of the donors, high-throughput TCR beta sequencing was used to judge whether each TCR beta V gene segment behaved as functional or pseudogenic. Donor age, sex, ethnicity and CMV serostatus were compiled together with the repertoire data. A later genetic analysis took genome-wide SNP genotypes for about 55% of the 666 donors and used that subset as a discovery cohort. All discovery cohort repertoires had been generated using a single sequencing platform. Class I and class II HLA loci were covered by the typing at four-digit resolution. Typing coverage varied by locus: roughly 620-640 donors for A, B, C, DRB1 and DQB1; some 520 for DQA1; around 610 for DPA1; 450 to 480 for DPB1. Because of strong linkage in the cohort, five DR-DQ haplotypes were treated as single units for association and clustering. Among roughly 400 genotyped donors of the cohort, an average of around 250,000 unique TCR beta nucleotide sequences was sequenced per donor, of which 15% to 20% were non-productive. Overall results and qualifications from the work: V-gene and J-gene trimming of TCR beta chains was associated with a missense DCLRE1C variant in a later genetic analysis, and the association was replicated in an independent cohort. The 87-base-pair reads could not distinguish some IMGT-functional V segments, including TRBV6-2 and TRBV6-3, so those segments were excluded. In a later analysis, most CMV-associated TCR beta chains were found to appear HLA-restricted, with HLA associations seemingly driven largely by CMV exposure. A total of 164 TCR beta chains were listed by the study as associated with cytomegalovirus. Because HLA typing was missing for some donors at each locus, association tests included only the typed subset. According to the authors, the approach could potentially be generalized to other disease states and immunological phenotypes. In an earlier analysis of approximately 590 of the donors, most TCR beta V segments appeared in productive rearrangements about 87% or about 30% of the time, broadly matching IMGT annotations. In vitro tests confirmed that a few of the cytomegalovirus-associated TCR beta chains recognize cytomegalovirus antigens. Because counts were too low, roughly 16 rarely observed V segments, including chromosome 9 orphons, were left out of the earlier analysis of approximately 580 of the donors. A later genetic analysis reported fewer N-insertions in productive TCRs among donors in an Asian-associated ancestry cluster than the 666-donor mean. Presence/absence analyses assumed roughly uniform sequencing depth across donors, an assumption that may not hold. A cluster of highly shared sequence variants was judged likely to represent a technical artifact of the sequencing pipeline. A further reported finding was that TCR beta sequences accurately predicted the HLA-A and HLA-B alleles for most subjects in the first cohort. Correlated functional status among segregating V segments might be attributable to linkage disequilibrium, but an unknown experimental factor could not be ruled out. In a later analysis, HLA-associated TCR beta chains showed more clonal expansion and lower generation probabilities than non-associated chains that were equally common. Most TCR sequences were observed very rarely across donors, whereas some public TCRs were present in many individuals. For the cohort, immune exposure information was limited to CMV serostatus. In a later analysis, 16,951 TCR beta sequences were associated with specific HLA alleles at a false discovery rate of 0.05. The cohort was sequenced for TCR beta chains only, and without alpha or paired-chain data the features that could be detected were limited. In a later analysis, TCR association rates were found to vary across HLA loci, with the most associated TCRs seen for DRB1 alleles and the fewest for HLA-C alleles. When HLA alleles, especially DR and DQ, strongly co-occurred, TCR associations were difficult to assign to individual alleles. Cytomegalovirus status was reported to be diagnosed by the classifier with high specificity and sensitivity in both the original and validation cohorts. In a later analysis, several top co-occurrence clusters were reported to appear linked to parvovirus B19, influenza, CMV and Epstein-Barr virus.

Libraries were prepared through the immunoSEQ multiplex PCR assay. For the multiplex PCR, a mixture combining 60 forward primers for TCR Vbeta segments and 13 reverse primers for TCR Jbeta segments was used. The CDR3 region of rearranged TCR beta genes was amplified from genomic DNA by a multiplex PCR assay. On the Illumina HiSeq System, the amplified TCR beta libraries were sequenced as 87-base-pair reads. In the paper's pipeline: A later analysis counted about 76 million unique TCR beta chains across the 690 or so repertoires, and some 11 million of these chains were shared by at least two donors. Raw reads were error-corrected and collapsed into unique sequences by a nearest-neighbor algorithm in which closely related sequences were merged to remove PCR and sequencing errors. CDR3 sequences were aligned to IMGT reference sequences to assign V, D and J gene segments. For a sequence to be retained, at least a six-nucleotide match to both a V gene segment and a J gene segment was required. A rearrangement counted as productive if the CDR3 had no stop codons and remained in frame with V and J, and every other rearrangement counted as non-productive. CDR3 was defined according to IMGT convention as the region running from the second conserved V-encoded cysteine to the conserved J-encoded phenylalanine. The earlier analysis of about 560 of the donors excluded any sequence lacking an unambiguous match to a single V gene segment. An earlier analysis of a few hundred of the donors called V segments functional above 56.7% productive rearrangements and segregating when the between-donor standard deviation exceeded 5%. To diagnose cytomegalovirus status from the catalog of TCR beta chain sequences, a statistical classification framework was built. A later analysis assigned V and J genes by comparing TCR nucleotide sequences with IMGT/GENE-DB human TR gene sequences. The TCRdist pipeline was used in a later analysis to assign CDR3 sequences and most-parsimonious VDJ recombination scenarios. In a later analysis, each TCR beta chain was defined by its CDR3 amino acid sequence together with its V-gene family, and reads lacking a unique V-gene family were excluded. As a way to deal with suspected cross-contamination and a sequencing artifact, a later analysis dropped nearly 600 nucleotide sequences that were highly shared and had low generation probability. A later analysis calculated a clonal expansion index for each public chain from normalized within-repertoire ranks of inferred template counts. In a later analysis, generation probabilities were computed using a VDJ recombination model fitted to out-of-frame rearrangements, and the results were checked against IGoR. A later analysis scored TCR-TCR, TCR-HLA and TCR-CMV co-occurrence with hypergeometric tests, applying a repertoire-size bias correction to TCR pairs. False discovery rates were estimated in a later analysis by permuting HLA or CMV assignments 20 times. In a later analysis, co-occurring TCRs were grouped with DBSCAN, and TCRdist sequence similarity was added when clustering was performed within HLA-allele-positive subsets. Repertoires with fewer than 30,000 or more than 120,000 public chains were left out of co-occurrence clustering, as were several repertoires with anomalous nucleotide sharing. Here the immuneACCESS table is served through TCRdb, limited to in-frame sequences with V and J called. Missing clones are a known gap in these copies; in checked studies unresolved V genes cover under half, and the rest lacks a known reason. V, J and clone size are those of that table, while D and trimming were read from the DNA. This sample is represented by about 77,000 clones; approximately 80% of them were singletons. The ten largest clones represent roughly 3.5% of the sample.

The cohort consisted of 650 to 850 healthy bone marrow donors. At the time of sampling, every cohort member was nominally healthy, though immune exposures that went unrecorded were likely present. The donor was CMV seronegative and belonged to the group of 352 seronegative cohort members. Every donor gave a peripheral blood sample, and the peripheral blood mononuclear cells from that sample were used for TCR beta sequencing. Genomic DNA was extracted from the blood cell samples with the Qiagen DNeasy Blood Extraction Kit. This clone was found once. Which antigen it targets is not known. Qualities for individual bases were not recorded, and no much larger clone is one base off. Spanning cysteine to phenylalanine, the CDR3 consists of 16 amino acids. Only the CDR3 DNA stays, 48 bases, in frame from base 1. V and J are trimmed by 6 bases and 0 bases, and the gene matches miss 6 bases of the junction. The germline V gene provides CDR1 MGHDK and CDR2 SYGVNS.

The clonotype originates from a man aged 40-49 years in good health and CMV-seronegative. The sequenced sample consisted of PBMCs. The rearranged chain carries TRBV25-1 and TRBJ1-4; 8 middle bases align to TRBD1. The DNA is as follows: TGTGCCAGCAGAAAGACAGGGGCCGCAACTAATGAAAAACTGTTTTTT. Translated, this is CASRKTGAATNEKLFF.